The 26 T cell receptor beta chains listed next were all sequenced from one sample in a study of cytomegalovirus exposure and HLA in healthy donors. Profiled with immunoSEQ multiplex PCR; TCRdb holds only in-frame clones, not every one. Of approximately 270,000 clones detected, more than 85% appear once; the ten largest clones hold more than 10%. The source material was PBMCs. These receptors were collected from a young man in good health and CMV-seropositive.

The J gene is TRBJ2-7, the V gene TRBV4-2, with 8 bases matching TRBD1. From germline, CDR1 is LGHNA and CDR2 YNFKEQ. The CDR3 covers 15 residues. Unmatched junction bases numbered 9, after V lost 4 bases and J lost 4 bases. CDR3 DNA sequence: TGTGCCAGCAGCCCTCTGGGGGACAGGATTTACGAGCAGTACTTC. Protein sequence: CASSPLGDRIYEQYF.

The chain combines TRBV12-5 with TRBJ1-2; D might be TRBD1 (6 bases). The CDR3 consists of 15 residues. CDR1 and CDR2 from the germline V gene are LGHNT and FRNRAP. V was shortened by 3 bases and J by 2 bases, with 13 bases between the two germline ends. CDR3 sequence (DNA): TGTGCTAGTGGTTTACCGGGGGCATCGAACTATGGCTACACCTTC. Translated, it gives CASGLPGASNYGYTF.

This clone has just one count. This rearrangement joins TRBV6-1 to TRBJ2-7; possible D gene TRBD2, 6 bases. Germline V gene data show CDR1 as MNHNS and CDR2 as SASEGT. There are 12 residues in the CDR3. Trimming took off 0 bases at V and 12 bases at J, with 12 bases between the two ends. CDR3 protein: CASSEARLVVYF. CDR3 in DNA: TGTGCCAGCAGTGAAGCCCGACTAGTGGTGTACTTC.

The J gene is TRBJ2-7, the V gene TRBV15; 10 positions agree with TRBD2. The CDR3 loop spans 14 amino acids. Germline loops: CDR1 LNHNV, CDR2 YYDKDF (reference sequence). With 4 bases clipped from V and 4 bases from J, the junction kept 4 bases outside the gene matches. In nucleotides, the CDR3 is TGTGCCACCAGCAAGAGCGGGAGGGAGTACGAGCAGTACTTC. It yields the protein CATSKSGREYEQYF.

This rearrangement joins TRBV5-1 to TRBJ2-2; D might be TRBD2 (5 bases). From germline, CDR1 is SGHRS and CDR2 YFSETQ. V was pared by 4 bases and J by 3 bases, with 10 bases between. This CDR3 is built from 14 residues. CDR3: CASSPDSHTGELFF. The CDR3 DNA follows: TGCGCCAGCAGCCCGGACTCCCACACCGGGGAGCTGTTTTTT.

The genes are TRBV28 and TRBJ1-2; TRBD1 might be the D (6 bases). Trimming stripped 2 bases from V and 1 base from J, with 14 bases between. The CDR3 has 16 amino acids. Germline V gives CDR1 MDHEN, CDR2 SYDVKM. CDR3: CASSLPTGRDNYGYTF. CDR3 in DNA: TGTGCCAGCAGTTTACCTACAGGGAGGGATAACTATGGCTACACCTTC.

The V gene is TRBV6-1, the J gene TRBJ1-1; 7 bases are shared with TRBD1. Per germline, CDR1 MNHNS and CDR2 SASEGT. V was pared by 6 bases and J by 1 base, with 5 bases of the junction left unmatched. CDR3 length: 14 residues. The CDR3 sequence is CASRGQPANTEAFF. DNA for the CDR3: TGTGCCAGCAGGGGACAGCCAGCGAACACTGAAGCTTTCTTT.

The chain joins TRBV19 to TRBJ1-5, with D possibly matching TRBD1 (5 bases). V was trimmed by 1 base and J by 5 bases, leaving 15 bases between them. From germline, CDR1 is LNHDA and CDR2 SQIVND (reference sequence). The CDR3 consists of 16 residues. The CDR3 spells CASSIARGFGDQPQHF. CDR3 DNA sequence: TGTGCCAGTAGTATAGCTCGGGGCTTCGGGGATCAGCCCCAGCATTTT. Full variable domain (rest looked up from reference TRBV19 and TRBJ1-5): DGGITQSPKYLFRKEGQNVTLSCEQNLNHDAMYWYRQDPGQGLRLIYYSQIVNDFQKGDIAEGYSVSREKKESFPLTVTSAQKNPTAFYLCASSIARGFGDQPQHFGDGTRLSIL.

This chain links TRBV2 with TRBJ1-4; 7 nucleotides match TRBD1. Germline assignment: CDR1 SNHLY and CDR2 FYNNEI. The V gene end was trimmed by 6 bases and the J gene end by 5 bases; junction bases not matched to a gene: 6. The CDR3 is 14 amino acids. The CDR3 DNA is TGTGCCAGCAGGGCCGGGACAGAGAATGAAAAACTGTTTTTT. Amino acids: CASRAGTENEKLFF.

V and J are TRBV4-1 and TRBJ2-7; either TRBD1 or TRBD2 may fit D (6 bases each). Germline CDR1 MGHRA, CDR2 YSYEKL. Trimming removed 2 bases from V and 3 bases from J, with 14 bases in between. This CDR3 spans 15 amino acids. CDR3 sequence: CASSQPQGGIYEQYF. The CDR3 DNA reads as TGCGCCAGCAGCCAACCCCAAGGGGGGATCTACGAGCAGTACTTC.

The chain links TRBV7-2 to TRBJ2-7, with TRBD1 matching 10 bases. There are 15 residues in the CDR3. In germline, CDR1 is SGHTA, CDR2 FQGNSA. V trimming: 5 bases; J trimming: 3 bases; junction bases outside the gene matches: 7. The DNA for the CDR3 is TGTGCCAGCAGCCAAAGGACAGGGGGTGTCTACGAGCAGTACTTC. Protein product: CASSQRTGGVYEQYF.

The rearrangement links TRBV29-1 to TRBJ1-1; D is perhaps TRBD1 (6 bases). CDR3 length equals 13 residues. The V end lost 4 bases, the J end lost 0 bases, and 9 bases lay between the germline ends. Looked up from germline, CDR1 is SQVTM and CDR2 is ANQGSEA. The DNA of the CDR3 is TGCAGCGTTGTGGGACATTTGAACACTGAAGCTTTCTTT. Residues: CSVVGHLNTEAFF.

This chain connects TRBV19 to TRBJ2-7, with TRBD2 identical over 10 bases. Trimming cost V 6 bases and J 5 bases; bases outside gene matches: 7. The germline V gene has CDR1 LNHDA and CDR2 SQIVND (reference sequence). The CDR3 runs to 14 residues. The CDR3 spells CASRATSGIDEQYF. The CDR3 DNA sequence: TGTGCCAGTAGGGCAACTAGCGGGATCGACGAGCAGTACTTC.

This chain joins TRBV18 and TRBJ2-7; unclear D gene. The V and J ends lost 3 bases and 1 base respectively, with 16 bases between them. The CDR3 has 16 amino acids. Germline V CDR1 and CDR2: KGHSH, LQKENI. The CDR3 DNA sequence: TGTGCCAGCTCACCCGAGTCTACTTTGAGGTCCTACGAGCAGTACTTC. It translates to CASSPESTLRSYEQYF.

This sequence joins TRBV6-1 and TRBJ1-2; D gene ambiguous. This CDR3 has 15 amino acids. Between the trimmed V and J ends, which lost 2 bases and 0 bases, there was a span of 10 bases. Germline V lookup: CDR1 MNHNS, CDR2 SASEGT. The CDR3 nucleotides read TGTGCCAGCAGTGAATGGCCAGGTTCTAACTATGGCTACACCTTC. Protein sequence: CASSEWPGSNYGYTF.

The rearrangement links TRBV2 to TRBJ2-7; 8 bases fit TRBD1. The CDR3 runs 15 residues. CDR1 and CDR2 from the germline V gene are SNHLY and FYNNEI. The trim removed 2 bases at V and 2 bases at J, leaving 5 bases unmatched. In DNA form, the CDR3 reads TGTGCCAGCAGTGAATCAGGGGGCCTCACCTACGAGCAGTACTTC. Protein product: CASSESGGLTYEQYF. The full variable domain, completed using reference TRBV2 and TRBJ2-7, is EPEVTQTPSHQVTQMGQEVILRCVPISNHLYFYWYRQILGQKVEFLVSFYNNEISEKSEIFDDQFSVERPDGSNFTLKIRSTKLEDSAMYFCASSESGGLTYEQYFGPGTRLTVT.

This clone was counted once. This chain connects TRBV29-1 to TRBJ2-5; D gene ambiguous. The V gene's germline CDR1 is SQVTM and CDR2 ANQGSEA. The CDR3 spans 11 residues. The V and J ends lost 8 bases and 1 base respectively, with 8 bases between them. Here the CDR3 DNA reads TGCAGCCCTGAAATCCAAGAGACCCAGTACTTC. It codes for CSPEIQETQYF.

The rearrangement joins TRBV28 to TRBJ2-1, with D perhaps being TRBD1 or TRBD2 (5 bases each). The CDR3 extends over 13 amino acids. V gave up 4 bases and J gave up 7 bases, with 11 bases separating them. Germline-derived CDR1 and CDR2 are MDHEN and SYDVKM. CDR3 in amino acids: CASSYGGINEQFF. CDR3 in DNA: TGTGCCAGCAGTTATGGGGGAATAAATGAGCAGTTCTTC.

The rearrangement joins TRBV5-1 to TRBJ2-7, with 9 bases matching TRBD2. Germline-derived CDR1 and CDR2 are SGHRS and YFSETQ. After removal of 7 bases from V and 4 bases from J, the junction contained 9 bases not matched to a gene. CDR3 length: 14 amino acids. CDR3 protein: CASQIAGVGYEQYF. In DNA form, the CDR3 reads TGCGCCAGCCAGATAGCGGGAGTCGGGTACGAGCAGTACTTC.

The V gene is TRBV9, the J gene TRBJ1-3; D remains unclear. Between the trimmed V and J ends, which lost 5 bases and 2 bases, there was a span of 14 bases. Germline values: CDR1 SGDLS, CDR2 YYNGEE. There are 15 residues in the CDR3. For the CDR3, the DNA is TGTGCCAGCAGTCCGGCGGGGATTCCTGGAAACACCATATATTTT. Translated, it gives CASSPAGIPGNTIYF.

This sequence joins TRBV7-9 and TRBJ1-2; D possibly corresponds to TRBD1 (5 bases). Trimming pared 2 bases from V and 4 bases from J, leaving 11 bases between. Germline V gene lookup returns CDR1 SEHNR and CDR2 FQNEAQ (reference sequence). CDR3 length: 14 amino acids. The CDR3 sequence: CASSLTGAGYGYTF. The CDR3 bases are TGTGCCAGCAGCTTAACAGGAGCTGGCTATGGCTACACCTTC. The complete variable domain, with remaining parts taken from reference TRBV7-9 and TRBJ1-2, reads DTGVSQNPRHKITKRGQNVTFRCDPISEHNRLYWYRQTLGQGPEFLTYFQNEAQLEKSRLLSDRFSAERPKGSFSTLEIQRTEQGDSAMYLCASSLTGAGYGYTFGSGTRLTVV.

The gene calls are TRBV6-1 and TRBJ2-7; 9 bases align to TRBD1. Germline V lookup: CDR1 MNHNS, CDR2 SASEGT. The CDR3 contains 15 residues. V was clipped by 0 bases and J by 4 bases; unmatched bases: 4. This CDR3 is CASSEATGGLYEQYF. CDR3 coding DNA: TGTGCCAGCAGTGAAGCGACAGGGGGTTTATACGAGCAGTACTTC.

The CDR3 DNA follows: TGTGCCACCAGCAGAGATCCAGAGCAGCCCCAGCATTTT. Protein product: CATSRDPEQPQHF. The V call is TRBV15, the J call TRBJ1-5; no clear D. Trimming left V 0 bases short and J 7 bases short, with 7 bases between. This CDR3 has 13 amino acids. Germline V CDR1 and CDR2: LNHNV, YYDKDF (reference sequence).

CDR3 sequence: CASSMMLAYGYTF. The CDR3 region has the DNA TGTGCCAGTAGTATGATGTTGGCCTATGGCTACACCTTC. The rearrangement uses TRBV19 and TRBJ1-2; D gene unclear. The CDR3 extends over 13 amino acids. V gave up 3 bases and J gave up 4 bases, with 9 bases separating them. Germline CDR1 is LNHDA and CDR2 is SQIVND (reference sequence).

This clone is a singleton in its sample. The rearrangement joins TRBV5-1 to TRBJ1-5; no firm D call. This CDR3 is built from 14 residues. V lost 0 bases and J lost 3, with 7 bases in between. The germline gives CDR1 SGHRS, CDR2 YFSETQ. CDR3 bases: TGCGCCAGCAGCTTGGCCGGCAACAATCAGCCCCAGCATTTT. Its protein is CASSLAGNNQPQHF.

V gene TRBV28 combines with J gene TRBJ2-5, with a possible D match to TRBD1 (5 bases). Germline-derived CDR1 and CDR2 are MDHEN and SYDVKM. The length of the CDR3 is 12 residues. Trimming pared 6 bases from V and 2 bases from J, leaving 7 bases between. DNA for the CDR3: TGTGCCAGCAGCCAGGGACAAGAGACCCAGTACTTC. Amino acid sequence: CASSQGQETQYF.